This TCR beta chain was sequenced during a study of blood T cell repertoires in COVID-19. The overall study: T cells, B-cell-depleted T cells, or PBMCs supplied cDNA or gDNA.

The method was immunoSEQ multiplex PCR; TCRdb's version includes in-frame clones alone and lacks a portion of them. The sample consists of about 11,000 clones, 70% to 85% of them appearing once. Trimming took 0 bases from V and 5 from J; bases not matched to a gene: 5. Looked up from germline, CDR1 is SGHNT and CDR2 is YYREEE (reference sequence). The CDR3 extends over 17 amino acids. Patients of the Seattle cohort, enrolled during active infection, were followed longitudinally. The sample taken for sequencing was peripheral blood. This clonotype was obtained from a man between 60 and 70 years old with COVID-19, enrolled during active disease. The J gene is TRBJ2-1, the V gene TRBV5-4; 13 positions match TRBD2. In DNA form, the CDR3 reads TGTGCCAGCAGCTTGGGGACTAGCGGGGGCAGGCACAATGAGCAGTTCTTC. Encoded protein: CASSLGTSGGRHNEQFF.